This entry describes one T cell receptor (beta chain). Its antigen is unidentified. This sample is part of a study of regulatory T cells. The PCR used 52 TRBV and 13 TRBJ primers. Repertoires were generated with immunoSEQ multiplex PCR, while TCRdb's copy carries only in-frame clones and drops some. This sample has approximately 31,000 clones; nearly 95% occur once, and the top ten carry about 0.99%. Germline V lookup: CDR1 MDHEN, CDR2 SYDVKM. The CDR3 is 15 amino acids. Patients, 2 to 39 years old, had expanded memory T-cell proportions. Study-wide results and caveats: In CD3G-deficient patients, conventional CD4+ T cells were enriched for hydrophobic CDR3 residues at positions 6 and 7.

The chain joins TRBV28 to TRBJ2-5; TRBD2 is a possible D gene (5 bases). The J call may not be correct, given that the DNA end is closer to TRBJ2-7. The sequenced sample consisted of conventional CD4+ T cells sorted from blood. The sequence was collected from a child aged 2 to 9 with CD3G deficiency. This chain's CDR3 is CASSFGPGSTYEQYF. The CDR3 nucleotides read TGTGCCAGCAGTTTTGGTCCGGGATCAACCTACGAGCAGTACTTC.